This is a list of T cell receptor beta chains from one sample in a study of T cells in tuberculosis. Method: immunoSEQ multiplex PCR; TCRdb's copy keeps in-frame clones and lacks some. The sample carries approximately 100,000 clones, just over 90% recorded once. The sample comprised CD1b-GMM tetramer-negative cells sorted from PBMCs. The source of these receptors is an adult woman with latent tuberculosis. Each CDR3 is given with its conserved first and last residue. D genes are given only for firm matches. Size values are once, few and many counts, or a class for expanded clones, and some rows have none.

size: -; D: -; J: TRBJ1-2; V: TRBV5-1; CDR3: CASSWRTGNYGYTF; DNA: TGCGCCAGCAGCTGGAGGACTGGGAACTATGGCTACACCTTC
size: -; D: TRBD2; J: TRBJ2-1; V: TRBV27; CDR3: CASSLSSGGIYNEQFF; DNA: TGTGCCAGCAGTTTAAGTTCCGGGGGGATTTACAATGAGCAGTTCTTC
size: -; D: -; J: TRBJ1-5; V: TRBV6-1; CDR3: CASAPIGAYRPQHF; DNA: TGTGCCAGCGCCCCAATAGGGGCCTATCGCCCCCAGCATTTT
size: -; D: -; J: TRBJ2-3; V: TRBV5-1; CDR3: CASSLWASTDTQYF; DNA: TGCGCCAGCAGCTTGTGGGCGAGCACAGATACGCAGTATTTT
size: -; D: TRBD1; J: TRBJ2-2; V: TRBV5-4; CDR3: CASSSTGVNTGELFF; DNA: TGTGCCAGCAGCTCGACAGGGGTAAACACCGGGGAGCTGTTTTTT
size: -; D: TRBD1; J: TRBJ2-7; V: TRBV4-1; CDR3: CASSQPRGQGFGEQYF; DNA: TGCGCCAGCAGCCAACCCCGGGGACAGGGCTTCGGCGAGCAGTACTTC
size: once; D: -; J: TRBJ1-6; V: TRBV2; CDR3: CASSGRGGGNNSPLHF; DNA: TGTGCCAGCAGTGGGCGAGGGGGGGGGAATAATTCACCCCTCCACTTT
size: -; D: -; J: TRBJ1-2; V: TRBV4-1; CDR3: CASSQDGWGEQGYGYTF; DNA: TGCGCCAGCAGCCAAGATGGGTGGGGTGAACAGGGCTATGGCTACACCTTC
size: -; D: -; J: TRBJ2-7; V: TRBV2; CDR3: CASSEASIDSSYEQYF; DNA: TGTGCCAGCAGTGAAGCGTCAATCGACAGCTCCTACGAGCAGTACTTC
size: medium-sized; D: -; J: TRBJ1-1; V: TRBV10-3; CDR3: CAITDHHSQGNTEAFF; DNA: TGTGCCATCACCGACCATCACTCTCAGGGGAACACTGAAGCTTTCTTT
size: -; D: -; J: TRBJ2-1; V: TRBV30; CDR3: CAWGPKRDEQFF; DNA: TGTGCCTGGGGCCCCAAGCGGGATGAGCAGTTCTTC
size: -; D: TRBD1; J: TRBJ2-3; V: TRBV2; CDR3: CASSQDRGPTDTQYF; DNA: TGTGCCAGCAGCCAAGACAGGGGACCCACAGATACGCAGTATTTT
size: -; D: -; J: TRBJ1-3; V: TRBV11-2; CDR3: CASSQTGAGNTIYF; DNA: TGTGCCAGCAGCCAGACGGGGGCTGGAAACACCATATATTTT
size: -; D: -; J: TRBJ2-5; V: TRBV10-3; CDR3: CAISRTVQETQYF; DNA: TGTGCCATCAGCCGGACAGTCCAAGAGACCCAGTACTTC
size: -; D: -; J: TRBJ2-5; V: TRBV11-2; CDR3: CASSLSPGTETQYF; DNA: TGTGCCAGCAGCTTATCCCCGGGAACGGAGACCCAGTACTTC
size: few; D: -; J: TRBJ2-7; V: TRBV6-6; CDR3: CASSYSGMTYEQYF; DNA: TGTGCCAGCAGTTACTCCGGGATGACCTACGAGCAGTACTTC
size: -; D: -; J: TRBJ2-5; V: TRBV29-1; CDR3: CSVEEYALQETQYF; DNA: TGCAGCGTTGAAGAGTATGCGCTCCAAGAGACCCAGTACTTC
size: once; D: TRBD1; J: TRBJ1-2; V: TRBV5-1; CDR3: CASSLAGQGEGGYTF; DNA: TGCGCCAGCAGCTTGGCCGGGCAGGGGGAAGGTGGCTACACCTTC
size: -; D: -; J: TRBJ1-1; V: TRBV7-2; CDR3: CASSRTKIPDTDEEAFF; DNA: TGTGCCAGCAGCCGGACTAAGATCCCGGACACCGATGAAGAAGCTTTCTTT
size: -; D: TRBD1; J: TRBJ1-5; V: TRBV5-5; CDR3: CASSRSGTGDQPQHF; DNA: TGTGCCAGCAGCCGGTCGGGGACAGGGGATCAGCCCCAGCATTTT
size: -; D: -; J: TRBJ2-4; V: TRBV19; CDR3: CASNNLPMHKNIQYF; DNA: TGTGCCAGTAATAACCTACCGATGCACAAAAACATTCAGTACTTC
size: -; D: TRBD1; J: TRBJ1-1; V: TRBV5-4; CDR3: CASGSTQGIEAFF; DNA: TGTGCCAGCGGATCCACACAGGGGATTGAAGCTTTCTTT
size: -; D: -; J: TRBJ1-2; V: TRBV10-2; CDR3: CASSESGGYGYTF; DNA: TGCGCCAGCAGTGAGTCGGGGGGCTATGGCTACACCTTC
size: -; D: -; J: TRBJ2-2; V: TRBV15; CDR3: CATSELTNTGELFF; DNA: TGTGCCACCAGCGAACTAACGAATACCGGGGAGCTGTTTTTT
size: -; D: TRBD1; J: TRBJ1-2; V: TRBV19; CDR3: CASRIQGAKGYTF; DNA: TGTGCCAGTAGGATACAGGGGGCAAAGGGCTACACCTTC
size: -; D: -; J: TRBJ1-1; V: TRBV7-8; CDR3: CASSPTMNTEAFF; DNA: TGTGCCAGCAGCCCAACTATGAACACTGAAGCTTTCTTT
size: -; D: TRBD1; J: TRBJ1-6; V: TRBV5-1; CDR3: CASSPTGAANSPLHF; DNA: TGCGCCAGCAGCCCAACAGGGGCGGCGAATTCACCCCTCCACTTT
size: -; D: TRBD2; J: TRBJ2-1; V: TRBV7-8; CDR3: CASSSGGGAYNEQFF; DNA: TGTGCCAGCAGCTCCGGCGGGGGGGCCTACAATGAGCAGTTCTTC
size: -; D: TRBD1; J: TRBJ2-5; V: TRBV27; CDR3: CASGKRGQGEETQYF; DNA: TGTGCCAGCGGGAAGCGCGGACAGGGGGAGGAGACCCAGTACTTC
size: -; D: -; J: TRBJ2-2; V: TRBV7-3; CDR3: CASSPTTVGELFF; DNA: TGTGCCAGCAGCCCTACGACTGTCGGGGAGCTGTTTTTT
size: -; D: TRBD1; J: TRBJ1-1; V: TRBV6-1; CDR3: CASSEALFFGTGVEAFF; DNA: TGTGCCAGCAGTGAAGCGCTTTTCTTCGGGACAGGCGTTGAAGCTTTCTTT
size: -; D: TRBD1; J: TRBJ1-2; V: TRBV7-2; CDR3: CASSLSIGPGQGLRCTF; DNA: TGTGCCAGCAGCTTATCTATCGGACCGGGACAGGGGCTTCGATGCACCTTC
size: -; D: -; J: TRBJ2-5; V: TRBV5-1; CDR3: CASSPTGQETQYF; DNA: TGCGCCAGCAGCCCGACAGGCCAAGAGACCCAGTACTTC
size: -; D: -; J: TRBJ2-2; V: TRBV27; CDR3: CASSLYGGANTGELFF; DNA: TGTGCCAGCAGTTTATATGGAGGGGCGAACACCGGGGAGCTGTTTTTT
size: -; D: -; J: TRBJ1-2; V: TRBV6-5; CDR3: CASSLGRSNYGYTF; DNA: TGTGCCAGCAGTTTGGGCAGGTCTAACTATGGCTACACCTTC
size: -; D: TRBD1; J: TRBJ2-1; V: TRBV7-6; CDR3: CASSKGTGGIDEQFF; DNA: TGTGCCAGCAGCAAAGGGACAGGGGGGATCGACGAGCAGTTCTTC
size: -; D: -; J: TRBJ2-3; V: TRBV27; CDR3: CASSYIGSGFSFSTDTQYF; DNA: TGTGCCAGCAGCTATATAGGTAGCGGCTTTTCCTTTAGCACAGATACGCAGTATTTT
size: -; D: -; J: TRBJ1-5; V: TRBV9; CDR3: CASRCLAGGGQPQHF; DNA: TGTGCCAGCAGATGTTTGGCTGGGGGGGGTCAGCCCCAGCATTTT
size: few; D: -; J: TRBJ2-3; V: TRBV19; CDR3: CASKGGGTTDTQYF; DNA: TGTGCCAGTAAGGGGGGGGGAACCACAGATACGCAGTATTTT
size: -; D: TRBD2; J: TRBJ2-1; V: TRBV9; CDR3: CASSVASGGALGSYNEQFF; DNA: TGTGCCAGCAGCGTGGCTAGCGGGGGGGCCCTAGGGTCCTACAATGAGCAGTTCTTC
size: few; D: -; J: TRBJ2-5; V: TRBV29-1; CDR3: CSVDQGLRETQYF; DNA: TGCAGCGTAGACCAGGGTCTTCGGGAGACCCAGTACTTC
size: -; D: TRBD1; J: TRBJ1-2; V: TRBV13; CDR3: CASSLRQGAVDYGYTF; DNA: TGTGCCAGCAGCTTACGTCAGGGGGCAGTTGACTATGGCTACACCTTC
size: -; D: TRBD1; J: TRBJ2-2; V: TRBV7-2; CDR3: CASSSLQGIGELFF; DNA: TGTGCCAGCAGCTCCCTACAGGGGATCGGGGAGCTGTTTTTT
size: -; D: -; J: TRBJ2-3; V: TRBV5-1; CDR3: CASSREVTDTQYF; DNA: TGCGCCAGCAGCCGGGAAGTCACAGATACGCAGTATTTT
size: -; D: TRBD1; J: TRBJ1-5; V: TRBV27; CDR3: CASSTGGEGNQPQHF; DNA: TGTGCCAGCAGTACAGGGGGCGAGGGCAATCAGCCCCAGCATTTT
size: -; D: -; J: TRBJ2-7; V: TRBV6-1; CDR3: CASSDRGRSYEQYF; DNA: TGTGCCAGCAGTGACAGGGGCCGATCCTACGAGCAGTACTTC
size: -; D: TRBD2; J: TRBJ2-3; V: TRBV28; CDR3: CASSLWEAGADTQYF; DNA: TGTGCCAGCAGTTTATGGGAGGCGGGAGCAGATACGCAGTATTTT
size: -; D: -; J: TRBJ2-3; V: TRBV6-1; CDR3: CASLPRGLSTDTQYF; DNA: TGTGCCAGCCTACCCCGGGGACTGAGCACAGATACGCAGTATTTT
size: -; D: -; J: TRBJ1-5; V: TRBV5-1; CDR3: CASSLQGNQPQHF; DNA: TGCGCCAGCAGCTTACAGGGCAATCAGCCCCAGCATTTT
size: -; D: TRBD2; J: TRBJ2-7; V: TRBV5-5; CDR3: CASSLTPGRHRAGGLYEQYF; DNA: TGTGCCAGCAGCCTTACTCCGGGCCGACATCGGGCGGGGGGCCTCTACGAGCAGTACTTC
size: -; D: -; J: TRBJ1-2; V: TRBV4-3; CDR3: CASSQDMRAADGYTF; DNA: TGCGCCAGCAGCCAAGATATGAGGGCGGCAGATGGCTACACCTTC
size: -; D: TRBD2; J: TRBJ2-5; V: TRBV7-2; CDR3: CASSLTSEAWETQYF; DNA: TGTGCCAGCAGCTTAACTAGCGAGGCTTGGGAGACCCAGTACTTC
size: -; D: -; J: TRBJ1-3; V: TRBV7-2; CDR3: CASSLLTYPIYF; DNA: TGTGCCAGCAGCCTCCTGACATACCCCATATATTTT